This T cell receptor beta chain was found in a study of T cell responses to AZD1222 COVID-19 vaccine. Germline CDR1 is MDHEN and CDR2 is SYDVKM. V lost 3 bases, J lost 11 bases, and 14 bases lay in between. CDR3 length equals 14 residues. The data were produced by immunoSEQ multiplex PCR, yet TCRdb's version contains in-frame clones alone and is incomplete. The sample has approximately 150,000 clones, about 92% seen once; the top ten hold 10% to 15%. This chain connects TRBV28 to TRBJ1-6, with D tentatively TRBD1 (6 bases). This sample comprised peripheral blood, obtained after recovery from COVID-19. This TCR came from an adult who had recovered from COVID-19. The CDR3 DNA is TGTGCCAGCAGTTTGGGGGGGGCTGTCGCACCCCTCCACTTT. Amino acid sequence: CASSLGGAVAPLHF.